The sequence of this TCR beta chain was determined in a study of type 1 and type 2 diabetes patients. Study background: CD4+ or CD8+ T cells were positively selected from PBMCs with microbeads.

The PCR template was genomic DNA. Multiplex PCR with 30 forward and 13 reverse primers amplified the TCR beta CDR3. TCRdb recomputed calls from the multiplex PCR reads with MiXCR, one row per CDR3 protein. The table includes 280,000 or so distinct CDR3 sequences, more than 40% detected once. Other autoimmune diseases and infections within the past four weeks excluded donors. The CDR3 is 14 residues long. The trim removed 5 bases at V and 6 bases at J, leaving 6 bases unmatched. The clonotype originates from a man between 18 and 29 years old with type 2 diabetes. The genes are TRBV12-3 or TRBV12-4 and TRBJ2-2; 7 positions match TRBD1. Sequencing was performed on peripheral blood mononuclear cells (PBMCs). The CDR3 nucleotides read TGTGCCAGCAGTCCGTACGACAGGGCCGGGGAGCTGTTTTTT. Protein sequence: CASSPYDRAGELFF.